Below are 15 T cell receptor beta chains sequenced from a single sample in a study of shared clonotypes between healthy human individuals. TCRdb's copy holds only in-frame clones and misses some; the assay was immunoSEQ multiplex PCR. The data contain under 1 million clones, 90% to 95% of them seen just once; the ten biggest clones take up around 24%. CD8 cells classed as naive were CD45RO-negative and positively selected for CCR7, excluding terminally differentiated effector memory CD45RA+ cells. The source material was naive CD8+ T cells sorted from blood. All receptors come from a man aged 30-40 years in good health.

In DNA form, the CDR3 reads TGTGCCAGCAGCTTAGGGGGTCTAGAGCAGTTCTTC. This gives the protein CASSLGGLEQFF. The rearrangement links TRBV7-3 to TRBJ2-1; TRBD1 or TRBD2 may be the D gene (5 bases each). Germline assignment: CDR1 SGHTA and CDR2 FQGTGA. Trimming left V 2 bases short and J 10 bases short, with 9 bases between. The CDR3 is 12 residues long.

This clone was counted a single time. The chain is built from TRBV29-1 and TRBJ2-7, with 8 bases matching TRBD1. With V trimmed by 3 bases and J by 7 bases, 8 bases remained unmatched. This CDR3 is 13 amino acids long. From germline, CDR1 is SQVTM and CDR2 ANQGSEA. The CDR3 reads CSVETGVSGEQYF. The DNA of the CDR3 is TGCAGCGTTGAGACAGGGGTCTCGGGGGAGCAGTACTTC.

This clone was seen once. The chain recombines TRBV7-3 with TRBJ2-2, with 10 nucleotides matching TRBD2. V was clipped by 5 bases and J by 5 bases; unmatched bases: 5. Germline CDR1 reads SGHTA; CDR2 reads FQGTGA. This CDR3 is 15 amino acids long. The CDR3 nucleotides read TGTGCCAGCAGCGTGACACTAGCGGGGACCGGGGAGCTGTTTTTT. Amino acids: CASSVTLAGTGELFF.

DNA for the CDR3: TGTGCCAGCAGCTTGTTGTACAGCTACGAGCAGTACTTC. Protein sequence: CASSLLYSYEQYF. The gene calls are TRBV5-4 and TRBJ2-7; no reliable D call. The CDR3 has 13 residues. Germline CDR1 reads SGHNT; CDR2 reads YYREEE (reference sequence). V shed 1 base and J shed 3 bases, with 8 bases lying between them. Complete variable domain (other parts from reference TRBV5-4 and TRBJ2-7): ETGVTQSPTHLIKTRGQQVTLRCSSQSGHNTVSWYQQALGQGPQFIFQYYREEENGRGNFPPRFSGLQFPNYSSELNVNALELDDSALYLCASSLLYSYEQYFGPGTRLTVT.

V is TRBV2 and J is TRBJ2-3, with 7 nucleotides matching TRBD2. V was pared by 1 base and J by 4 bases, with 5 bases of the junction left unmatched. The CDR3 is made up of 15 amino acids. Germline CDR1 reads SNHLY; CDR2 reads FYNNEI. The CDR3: CASSEGRERADTQYF. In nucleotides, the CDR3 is TGTGCCAGCAGTGAAGGGCGGGAGCGGGCAGATACGCAGTATTTT.

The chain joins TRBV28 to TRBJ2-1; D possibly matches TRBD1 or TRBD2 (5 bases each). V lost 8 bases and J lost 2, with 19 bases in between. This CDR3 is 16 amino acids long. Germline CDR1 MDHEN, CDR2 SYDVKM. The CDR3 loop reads CASHWQSGTAYNEQFF. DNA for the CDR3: TGTGCCAGCCACTGGCAGTCAGGGACCGCCTACAATGAGCAGTTCTTC. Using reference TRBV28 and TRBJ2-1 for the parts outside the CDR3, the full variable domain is DVKVTQSSRYLVKRTGEKVFLECVQDMDHENMFWYRQDPGLGLRLIYFSYDVKMKEKGDIPEGYSVSREKKERFSLILESASTNQTSMYLCASHWQSGTAYNEQFFGPGTRLTVL.

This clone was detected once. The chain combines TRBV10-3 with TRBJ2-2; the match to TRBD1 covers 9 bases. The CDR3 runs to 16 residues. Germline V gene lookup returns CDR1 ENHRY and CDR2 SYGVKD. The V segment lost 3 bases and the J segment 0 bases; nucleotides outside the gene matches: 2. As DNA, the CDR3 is TGTGCCATCAGTGAAGGGGACAGGGCGAACACCGGGGAGCTGTTTTTT. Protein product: CAISEGDRANTGELFF.

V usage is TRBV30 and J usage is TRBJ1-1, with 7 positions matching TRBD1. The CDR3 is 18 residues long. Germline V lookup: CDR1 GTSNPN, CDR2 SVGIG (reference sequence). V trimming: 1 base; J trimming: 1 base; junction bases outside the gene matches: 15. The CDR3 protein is CAWSGVLGQGVRNTEAFF. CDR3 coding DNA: TGTGCCTGGAGTGGAGTTTTGGGGCAGGGGGTAAGGAACACTGAAGCTTTCTTT.

Here the CDR3 reads CASSFLNSDEQFF. The CDR3 coding sequence is TGTGCCAGCAGTTTCCTTAATAGCGATGAGCAGTTCTTC. The chain uses TRBV27 and TRBJ2-1, with D maybe TRBD2 (5 bases). Trimming shortened V by 3 bases and J by 8 bases, and 11 bases separated the two germline ends. CDR3 length equals 13 residues. Germline CDR1 MNHEY, CDR2 SMNVEV (reference sequence).

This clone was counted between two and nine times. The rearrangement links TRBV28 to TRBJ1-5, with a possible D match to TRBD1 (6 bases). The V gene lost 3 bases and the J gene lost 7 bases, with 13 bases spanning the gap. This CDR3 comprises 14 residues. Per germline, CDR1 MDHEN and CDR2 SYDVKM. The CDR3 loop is CASSLTGVHQPQHF. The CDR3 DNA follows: TGTGCCAGCAGTTTGACAGGTGTTCACCAGCCCCAGCATTTT.

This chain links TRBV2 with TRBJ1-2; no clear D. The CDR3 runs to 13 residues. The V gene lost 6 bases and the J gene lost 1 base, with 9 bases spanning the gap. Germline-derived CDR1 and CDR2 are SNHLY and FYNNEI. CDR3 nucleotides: TGTGCCAGCAGGTCGGGAGGTAACTATGGCTACACCTTC. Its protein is CASRSGGNYGYTF.

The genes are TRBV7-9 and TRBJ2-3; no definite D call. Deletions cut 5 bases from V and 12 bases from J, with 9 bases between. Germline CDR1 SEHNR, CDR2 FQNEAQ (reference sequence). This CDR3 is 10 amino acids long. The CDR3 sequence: CASSPSIQYF. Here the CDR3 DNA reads TGTGCCAGCAGCCCTAGTATACAGTATTTT.

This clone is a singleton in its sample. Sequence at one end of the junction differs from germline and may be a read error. This chain's CDR3 is CAGRASTDTQYF. CDR3 in DNA: TGTGCCGGCAGGGCTAGCACAGATACGCAGTATTTT. This chain uses TRBV7-9 with TRBJ2-3; weak D call: TRBD1 (5 bases). The CDR3 extends over 12 amino acids. Germline V gene lookup returns CDR1 SEHNR and CDR2 FQNEAQ (reference sequence).

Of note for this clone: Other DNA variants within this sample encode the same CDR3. The CDR3 coding sequence is TGTGCCAGCAGTTACCAGGACAGCTACGAGCAGTACTTC. This translates into CASSYQDSYEQYF. This chain links TRBV6-5 with TRBJ2-7; D possibly corresponds to TRBD1 (6 bases). CDR3 length equals 13 residues. V shed 2 bases and J shed 3 bases, with 8 bases lying between them. Germline V lookup: CDR1 MNHEY, CDR2 SVGAGI.

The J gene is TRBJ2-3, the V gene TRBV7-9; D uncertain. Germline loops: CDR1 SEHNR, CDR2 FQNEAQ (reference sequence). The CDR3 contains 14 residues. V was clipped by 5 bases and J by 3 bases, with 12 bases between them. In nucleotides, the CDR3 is TGTGCCAGCAGCGCATCAACATTTACAGATACGCAGTATTTT. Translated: CASSASTFTDTQYF.